The present T cell receptor beta chain was sequenced within a study of cytotoxic CD8 clonotypes in ibrutinib-treated CLL. Study details: Partial responses totalled around 25 and complete responses 2; after median about six years, about 14 remained remitted and approximately twelve progressed. Study-level findings and limits: At progression, clonality fell back toward baseline after rising at ibrutinib response. Contraction or stability on treatment characterized the public clonotypes, which were uncommon.

This CDR3 spans 16 amino acids. Per the germline V gene, CDR1 is SGDLS and CDR2 is YYNGEE. V lost 0 bases and J 4 bases, leaving 16 bases between the germline ends. Concerning this clone itself: The antigen remains undetermined.

Here immunoSEQ multiplex PCR was the method, and the copy in TCRdb shows in-frame clones only, minus some. The sample has about 140,000 clones, 80% seen once. The specimen comprised PBMCs, sampled after 36 months of ibrutinib treatment. This receptor was obtained from a human donor with chronic lymphocytic leukemia. The J gene is TRBJ2-5, the V gene TRBV9, with D possibly being TRBD1 (6 bases). CDR3 in DNA: TGTGCCAGCAGCGTAGCTGTGGGACAAAGGTCAGAGACCCAGTACTTC. Amino acids: CASSVAVGQRSETQYF.